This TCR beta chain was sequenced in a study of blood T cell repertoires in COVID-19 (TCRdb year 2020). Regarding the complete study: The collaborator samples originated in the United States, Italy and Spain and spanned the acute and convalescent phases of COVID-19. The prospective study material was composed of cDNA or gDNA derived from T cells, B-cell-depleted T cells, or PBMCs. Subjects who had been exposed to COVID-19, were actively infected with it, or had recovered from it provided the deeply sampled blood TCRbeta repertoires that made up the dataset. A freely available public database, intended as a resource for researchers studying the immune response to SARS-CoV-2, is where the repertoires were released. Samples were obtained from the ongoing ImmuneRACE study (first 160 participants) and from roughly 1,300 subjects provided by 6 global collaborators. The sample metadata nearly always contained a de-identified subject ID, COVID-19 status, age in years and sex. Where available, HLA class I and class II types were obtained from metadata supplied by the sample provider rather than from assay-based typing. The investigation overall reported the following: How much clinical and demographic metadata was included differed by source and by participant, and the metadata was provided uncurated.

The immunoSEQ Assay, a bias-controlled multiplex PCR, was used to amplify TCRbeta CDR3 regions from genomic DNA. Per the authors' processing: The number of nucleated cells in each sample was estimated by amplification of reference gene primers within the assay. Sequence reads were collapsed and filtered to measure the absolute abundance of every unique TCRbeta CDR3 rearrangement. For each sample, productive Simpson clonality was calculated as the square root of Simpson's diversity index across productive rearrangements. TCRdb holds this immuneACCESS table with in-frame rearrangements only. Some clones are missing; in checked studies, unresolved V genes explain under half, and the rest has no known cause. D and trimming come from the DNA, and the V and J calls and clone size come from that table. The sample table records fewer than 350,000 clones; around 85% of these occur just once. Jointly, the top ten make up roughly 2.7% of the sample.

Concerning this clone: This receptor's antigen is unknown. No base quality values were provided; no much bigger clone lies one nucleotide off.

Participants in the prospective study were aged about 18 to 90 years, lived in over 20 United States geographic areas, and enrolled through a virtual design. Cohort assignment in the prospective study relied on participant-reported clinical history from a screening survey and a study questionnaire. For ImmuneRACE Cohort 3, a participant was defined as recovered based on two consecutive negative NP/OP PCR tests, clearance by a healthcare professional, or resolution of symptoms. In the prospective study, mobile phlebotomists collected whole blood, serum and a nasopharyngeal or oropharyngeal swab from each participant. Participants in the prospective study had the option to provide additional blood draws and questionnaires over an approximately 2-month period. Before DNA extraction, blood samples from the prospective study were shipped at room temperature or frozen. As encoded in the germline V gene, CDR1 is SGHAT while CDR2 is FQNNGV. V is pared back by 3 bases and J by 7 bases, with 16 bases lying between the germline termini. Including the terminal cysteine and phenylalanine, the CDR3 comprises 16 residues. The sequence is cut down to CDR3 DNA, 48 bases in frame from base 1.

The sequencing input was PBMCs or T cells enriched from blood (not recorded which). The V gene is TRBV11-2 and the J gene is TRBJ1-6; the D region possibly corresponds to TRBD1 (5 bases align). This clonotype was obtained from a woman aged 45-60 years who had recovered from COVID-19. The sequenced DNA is TGTGCCAGCAGCTTGGGACTCTCCGGGGGGAATTCACCCCTCCACTTT. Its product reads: CASSLGLSGGNSPLHF.